The TCR beta chain under discussion was sequenced for a study of T cell responses to AZD1222 COVID-19 vaccine. Study outcomes and limitations: After the peak T cell response, and only then, were repertoires sampled.

The method was immunoSEQ multiplex PCR; TCRdb's version includes in-frame clones alone and lacks a portion of them. The sample lists roughly 160,000 clones, 90% to 95% occurring once. As concerns this clone: What it recognizes is unknown.

Germline CDR1 GTSNPN, CDR2 SVGIG (reference sequence). V lost 0 bases, J lost 2 bases, and 11 bases lay in between. There are 14 residues in the CDR3. The V call is TRBV30, the J call TRBJ2-7, with D uncertain. The clonotype originates from an adult in good health. The sequencing here drew on peripheral blood, taken on day 0 of AZD1222 vaccination. The CDR3 bases are TGTGCCTGGAGTGTACGGGTGGTCACCTACGAGCAGTACTTC. Its protein is CAWSVRVVTYEQYF.